This passage covers 10 T cell receptor beta chains from one sample sequenced in a study of T cells in Graves' hyperthyroidism and ophthalmopathy. The source material, RNA transcripts, was used to amplify TCR beta CDR3 regions. When the TCR CDR3 underwent first-round RT-PCR, the HTBI primer set was used. TCRdb re-called the multiplex PCR reads through MiXCR, storing one row per CDR3 protein. Of over 700,000 distinct CDR3 sequences listed, 30% to 40% were seen once; the top ten hold about a third. Sample: blood. The receptor set was obtained from a woman between 40 and 50 years old with Graves' hyperthyroidism.

The rearrangement uses TRBV7-2 and TRBJ2-7; 15 bases line up with TRBD2. Trimming took 11 bases from V and 7 from J; bases not matched to a gene: 15. The CDR3 sequence is 16 residues long. Germline CDR1 reads SGHTA; CDR2 reads FQGNSA. The CDR3 reads CASGTSGGFFSGEQYF. The CDR3 nucleotides read TGTGCCTCCGGGACTAGCGGGGGGTTCTTCTCCGGAGAGCAGTACTTC.

This clonotype has more than one count but fewer than ten. V and J are TRBV6-5 and TRBJ2-3; D is unclear. The CDR3 covers 11 residues. Trimming stripped 10 bases from V and 5 bases from J, with 10 bases between. The germline CDR1 and CDR2 sequences are MNHEY and SVGAGI. Here the CDR3 reads CAITNEDTQYF. CDR3 bases: TGTGCCATCACCAACGAAGATACGCAGTATTTT.

The sample holds a few counts of this clonotype. The chain joins TRBV2 to TRBJ1-3; D gene ambiguous. V lost 6 bases to trimming and J lost 0 bases, with 9 bases between them. Per the germline V gene, CDR1 is SNHLY and CDR2 is FYNNEI. The CDR3 covers 14 residues. The CDR3 sequence is CASRTLHSGNTIYF. DNA for the CDR3: TGTGCCAGCAGAACTTTACACTCTGGAAACACCATATATTTT.

The table lists this clonotype with many counts. J is TRBJ1-2 and V is TRBV29-1; D not certain. Trimming pared 6 bases from V and 2 bases from J, leaving 16 bases between. CDR3 size: 14 residues. CDR1 is SQVTM and CDR2 is ANQGSEA in the germline V gene. CDR3 in amino acids: CSVRRSGLNYGYTF. The CDR3 coding sequence is TGCAGCGTCCGACGATCGGGCTTAAACTATGGCTACACCTTC.

Many counts were recorded for this clonotype. The CDR3 sequence: CATSPVTMEPQHF. The CDR3 nucleotides read TGTGCCACCAGCCCGGTGACGATGGAGCCCCAGCATTTT. The rearrangement joins TRBV15 to TRBJ1-5; D ambiguous. The CDR3 sequence is 13 residues long. The V end lost 5 bases, the J end lost 8 bases, and 13 bases lay between the germline ends. Germline CDR1 and CDR2: LNHNV and YYDKDF (reference sequence).

The V and J genes are TRBV7-2 and TRBJ1-1; D remains ambiguous. The CDR3 extends over 12 amino acids. CDR1 and CDR2 from the germline V gene are SGHTA and FQGNSA. Trimming took off 3 bases at V and 4 bases at J, with 6 bases between the two ends. The CDR3 region is CASSLATTEAFF. CDR3 in DNA: TGTGCCAGCAGCTTGGCCACCACTGAAGCTTTCTTT.

V usage is TRBV29-1 and J usage is TRBJ2-7, with D possibly being TRBD2 (6 bases). The CDR3 is made up of 14 amino acids. Germline V gene lookup returns CDR1 SQVTM and CDR2 ANQGSEA. V lost 6 bases, J lost 5 bases, and 20 bases lay in between. This CDR3 is CSVAKGFGTHEQYF. The CDR3 DNA sequence: TGCAGCGTGGCCAAGGGATTCGGGACTCACGAGCAGTACTTC.

DNA for the CDR3: TGTGCCAGCAGCTTTAGCGGGAGGCCGAACACCGGGGAGCTGTTTTTT. Residues: CASSFSGRPNTGELFF. The V call is TRBV11-2, the J call TRBJ2-2; TRBD2 agrees at 10 bases. CDR3 length: 16 amino acids. Germline V gene sequence: CDR1 SGHAT, CDR2 FQNNGV. V gave up 3 bases and J gave up 0 bases; unmatched junction bases: 1.

The chain couples TRBV7-9 to TRBJ2-5; no definite D call. The J call is doubtful: the DNA matches TRBJ2-1 better. The CDR3 consists of 14 residues. Germline V CDR1 and CDR2: SEHNR, FQNEAQ (reference sequence). In DNA, the CDR3 is TGTGCCAGCAGCTTAGCGGGCAGGTACAATGAGCAGTTCTTC. Translated, it gives CASSLAGRYNEQFF.

Notes on this clonotype: A single base separates this from a much larger clone, so it may be a read error. The chain has TRBV7-9 and TRBJ1-5; a possible D gene is TRBD1 (6 bases). The CDR3 spans 16 residues. Per germline, CDR1 SEHNR and CDR2 FQNEAQ (reference sequence). The CDR3 DNA reads as TGCGCCAGCAGCCCAGGACGGGGGGCGCTGGATCAGCCCCAGCATTTT. Translation gives CASSPGRGALDQPQHF.